This T cell receptor beta chain comes out of a study of cytomegalovirus exposure and HLA in healthy donors. Across the whole study: Out of 398 genotyped donors, less than 85% belonged to the Caucasian-associated ancestry cluster. Study-wide findings and caveats: Most sequenced TCRs were rare (though some public TCRs occurred in many donors).

While unrecorded immune exposures were likely, the donors were nominally healthy when sampled. PCR involved 60 Vbeta and 13 Jbeta primers. The method was immunoSEQ multiplex PCR; TCRdb's version includes in-frame clones alone and lacks a portion of them. Of fewer than 200,000 clones in the sample, roughly 90% were seen once. This clone showed up just a few times. Its target is not known. CDR1 and CDR2 from the germline V gene are GTSNPN and SVGIG (reference sequence). The germline V and J ends were trimmed by 3 bases and 6 bases, with 18 bases remaining between them. This CDR3 comprises 14 residues. The chain recombines TRBV30 with TRBJ2-7; possible D gene TRBD2, 5 bases. Sequencing used PBMCs. The sequence was collected from a girl in the first two years of life in good health and CMV-seronegative. This CDR3 is CAWREAGGGLEQYF. CDR3 nucleotides: TGTGCCTGGAGGGAGGCCGGAGGCGGGCTCGAGCAGTACTTC.